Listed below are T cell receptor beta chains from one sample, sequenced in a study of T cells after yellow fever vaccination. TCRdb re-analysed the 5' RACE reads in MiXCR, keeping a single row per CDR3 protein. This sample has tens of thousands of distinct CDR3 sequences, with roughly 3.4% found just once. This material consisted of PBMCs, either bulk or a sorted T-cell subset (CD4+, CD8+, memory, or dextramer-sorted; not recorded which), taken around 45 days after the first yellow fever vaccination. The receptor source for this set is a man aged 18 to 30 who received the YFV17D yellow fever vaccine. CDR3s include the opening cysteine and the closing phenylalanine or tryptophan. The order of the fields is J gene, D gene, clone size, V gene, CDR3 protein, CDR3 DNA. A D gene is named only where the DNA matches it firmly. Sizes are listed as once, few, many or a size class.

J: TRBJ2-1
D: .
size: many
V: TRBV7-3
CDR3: CASSLQTGVQNNEQFF
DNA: TGTGCCAGCAGCCTCCAGACTGGAGTACAGAACAATGAGCAGTTCTTC

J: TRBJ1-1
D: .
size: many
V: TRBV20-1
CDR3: CSARFGSGPTEAFF
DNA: TGCAGTGCTAGATTCGGGTCAGGGCCCACTGAAGCTTTCTTT

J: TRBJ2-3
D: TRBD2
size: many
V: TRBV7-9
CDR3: CASSFLSGATDTQYF
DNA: TGTGCCAGCAGCTTTCTCAGCGGGGCCACAGATACGCAGTATTTT

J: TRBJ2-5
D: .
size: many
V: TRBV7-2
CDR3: CASSQQGGETQYF
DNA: TGTGCCAGCAGCCAGCAGGGGGGGGAGACCCAGTACTTC

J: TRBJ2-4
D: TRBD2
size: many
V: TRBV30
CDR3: CAWSVGGGSYIQYF
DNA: TGTGCCTGGAGTGTGGGGGGGGGGTCCTACATTCAGTACTTC

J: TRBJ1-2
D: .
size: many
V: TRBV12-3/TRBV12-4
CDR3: CASRIAAGGRDGYTF
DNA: TGTGCCAGCAGGATCGCAGCGGGGGGGCGAGATGGCTACACCTTC

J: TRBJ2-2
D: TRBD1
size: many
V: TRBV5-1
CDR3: CASSPAGTGDTGELFF
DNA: TGCGCCAGCAGTCCTGCCGGGACAGGGGACACCGGGGAGCTGTTTTTT

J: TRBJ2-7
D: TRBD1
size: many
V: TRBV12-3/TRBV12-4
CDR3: CASGWTGMNWYF
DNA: TGTGCCAGCGGGTGGACAGGGATGAATTGGTACTTC

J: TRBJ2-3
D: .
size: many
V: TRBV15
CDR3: CATSRRVERTDTQYF
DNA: TGTGCCACCAGCAGAAGGGTAGAACGTACGGATACGCAGTATTTT

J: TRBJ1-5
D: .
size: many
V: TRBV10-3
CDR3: CAISGGAQQPQHF
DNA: TGTGCCATCAGTGGAGGGGCTCAACAGCCCCAGCATTTT

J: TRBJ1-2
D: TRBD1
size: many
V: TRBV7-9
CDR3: CASSSYGTDYGYTF
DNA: TGTGCCAGCAGCTCGTACGGGACAGACTATGGCTACACCTTC

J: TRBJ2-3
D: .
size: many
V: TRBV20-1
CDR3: CSASGVADTQYF
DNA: TGCAGTGCTAGCGGGGTAGCAGATACGCAGTATTTT

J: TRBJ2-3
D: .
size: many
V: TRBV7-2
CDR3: CASSLLSGSTDTQYF
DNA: TGTGCCAGCAGCTTACTATCGGGGAGCACAGATACGCAGTATTTT

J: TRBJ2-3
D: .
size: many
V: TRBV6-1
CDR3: CATHVGPSSTDTQYF
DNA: TGTGCCACCCACGTGGGGCCCTCTAGCACAGATACGCAGTATTTT

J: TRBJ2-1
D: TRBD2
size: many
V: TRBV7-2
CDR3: CASSLQLGSGGARINEQFF
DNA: TGTGCCAGCAGCTTACAACTTGGTAGCGGGGGGGCCCGAATTAATGAGCAGTTCTTC

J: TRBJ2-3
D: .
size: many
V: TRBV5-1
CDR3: CASSPRSGWRLITDTQYF
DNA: TGCGCCAGCAGCCCTCGATCTGGGTGGAGGCTTATCACAGATACGCAGTATTTT

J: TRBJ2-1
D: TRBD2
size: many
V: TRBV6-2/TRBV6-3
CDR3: CASSHRLMGGTYNEQFF
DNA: TGTGCCAGCAGTCACCGTCTAATGGGGGGGACCTACAATGAGCAGTTCTTC

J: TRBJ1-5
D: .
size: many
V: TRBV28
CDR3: CASSSWWSNQPQHF
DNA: TGTGCCAGCAGTTCATGGTGGAGCAATCAGCCCCAGCATTTT

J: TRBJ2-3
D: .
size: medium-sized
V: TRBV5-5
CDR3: CASTRGGSLTDTQYF
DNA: TGTGCCAGCACCAGGGGGGGCAGTCTCACAGATACGCAGTATTTT

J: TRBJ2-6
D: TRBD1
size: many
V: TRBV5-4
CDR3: CASGQQGISSGANVLTF
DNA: TGTGCCAGCGGCCAACAGGGGATTAGTTCTGGGGCCAACGTCCTGACTTTC

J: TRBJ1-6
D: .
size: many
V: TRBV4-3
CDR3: CASSQDGGNSPLHF
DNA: TGCGCCAGCAGCCAAGACGGGGGTAACTCACCCCTCCACTTT

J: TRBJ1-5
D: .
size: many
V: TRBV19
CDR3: CASSPWGGSGQPQHF
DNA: TGTGCCAGTAGTCCCTGGGGGGGAAGCGGCCAGCCCCAGCATTTT

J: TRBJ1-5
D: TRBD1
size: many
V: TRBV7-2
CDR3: CASTRGQGGQPQHF
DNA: TGTGCCAGCACCCGTGGACAGGGCGGTCAGCCCCAGCATTTT

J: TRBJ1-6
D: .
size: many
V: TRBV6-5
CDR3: CASSLRQNGNSPLHF
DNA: TGTGCCAGCAGTTTAAGACAGAACGGAAATTCACCCCTCCACTTT

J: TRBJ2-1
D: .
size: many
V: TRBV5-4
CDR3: CASTQWAGDYNEQFF
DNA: TGTGCCAGCACCCAATGGGCAGGTGACTACAATGAGCAGTTCTTC

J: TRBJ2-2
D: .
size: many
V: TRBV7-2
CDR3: CASSLRGGSNTGELFF
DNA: TGTGCCAGCAGCTTAAGGGGGGGTTCGAACACCGGGGAGCTGTTTTTT

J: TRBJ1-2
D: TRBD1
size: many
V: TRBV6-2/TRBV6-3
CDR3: CASGSFGQGAANYGYTF
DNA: TGTGCCAGCGGCTCCTTCGGACAGGGCGCAGCTAACTATGGCTACACCTTC

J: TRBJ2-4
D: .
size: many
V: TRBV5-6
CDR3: CASSPTDGAKNIQYF
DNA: TGTGCCAGCAGCCCTACTGACGGGGCCAAAAACATTCAGTACTTC

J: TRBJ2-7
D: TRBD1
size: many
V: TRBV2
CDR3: CASTGAEGGTGSYEQYF
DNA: TGTGCCAGCACGGGGGCGGAAGGAGGGACAGGGTCCTACGAGCAGTACTTC